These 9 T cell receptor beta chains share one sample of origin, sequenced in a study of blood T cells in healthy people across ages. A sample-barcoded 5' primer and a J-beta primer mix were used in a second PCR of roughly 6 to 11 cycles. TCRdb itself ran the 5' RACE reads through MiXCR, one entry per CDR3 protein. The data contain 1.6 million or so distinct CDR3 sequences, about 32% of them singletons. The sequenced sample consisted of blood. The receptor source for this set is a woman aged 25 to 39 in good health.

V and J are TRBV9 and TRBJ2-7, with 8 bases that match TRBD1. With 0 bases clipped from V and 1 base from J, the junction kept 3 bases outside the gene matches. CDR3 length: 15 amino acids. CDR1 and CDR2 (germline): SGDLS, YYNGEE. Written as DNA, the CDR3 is TGTGCCAGCAGCGTAGGTGGGGACAGGTCCTACGAGCAGTACTTC. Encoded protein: CASSVGGDRSYEQYF.

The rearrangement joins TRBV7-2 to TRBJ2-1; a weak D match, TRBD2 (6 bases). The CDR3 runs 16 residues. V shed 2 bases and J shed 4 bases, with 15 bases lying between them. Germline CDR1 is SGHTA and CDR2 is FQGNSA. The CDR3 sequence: CASSLSNGSRYNEQFF. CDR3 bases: TGTGCCAGCAGCTTATCTAACGGGAGCCGGTACAATGAGCAGTTCTTC.

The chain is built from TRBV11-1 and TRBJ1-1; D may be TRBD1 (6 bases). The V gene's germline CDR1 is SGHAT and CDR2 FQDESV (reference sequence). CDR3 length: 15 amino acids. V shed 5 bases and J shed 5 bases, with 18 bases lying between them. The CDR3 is CASSLSTGTPTEAFF. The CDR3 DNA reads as TGTGCCAGCAGCCTCTCGACCGGGACACCTACTGAAGCTTTCTTT.

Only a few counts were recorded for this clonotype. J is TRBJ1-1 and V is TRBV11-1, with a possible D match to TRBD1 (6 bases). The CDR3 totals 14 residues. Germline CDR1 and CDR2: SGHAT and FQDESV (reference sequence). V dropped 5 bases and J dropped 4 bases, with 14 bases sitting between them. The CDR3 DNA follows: TGTGCCAGCAGCGTCGCAGGGGACGCCACTGAAGCTTTCTTT. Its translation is CASSVAGDATEAFF. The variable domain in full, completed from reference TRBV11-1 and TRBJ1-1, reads EAEVAQSPRYKITEKSQAVAFWCDPISGHATLYWYRQILGQGPELLVQFQDESVVDDSQLPKDRFSAERLKGVDSTLKIQPAELGDSAMYLCASSVAGDATEAFFGQGTRLTVV.

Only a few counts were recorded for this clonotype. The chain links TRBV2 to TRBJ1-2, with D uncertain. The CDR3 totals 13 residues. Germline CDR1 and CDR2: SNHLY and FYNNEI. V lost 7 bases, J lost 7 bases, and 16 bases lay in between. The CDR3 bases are TGTGCCAGCACCCATGCACGTGCTGGTGGCTACACCTTC. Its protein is CASTHARAGGYTF.

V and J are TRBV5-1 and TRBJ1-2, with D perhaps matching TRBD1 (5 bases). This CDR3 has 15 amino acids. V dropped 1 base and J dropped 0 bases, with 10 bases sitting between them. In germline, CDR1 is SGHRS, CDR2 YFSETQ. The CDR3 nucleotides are TGCGCCAGCAGCTTGAAGAGACAGACTAACTATGGCTACACCTTC. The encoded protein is CASSLKRQTNYGYTF.

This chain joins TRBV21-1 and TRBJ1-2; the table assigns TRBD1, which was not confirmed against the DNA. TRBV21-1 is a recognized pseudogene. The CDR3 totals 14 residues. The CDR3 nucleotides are TGTGCCAGAGTCGACAGGGGAGCTAACTATGGCTACACCTTC. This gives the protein CARVDRGANYGYTF.

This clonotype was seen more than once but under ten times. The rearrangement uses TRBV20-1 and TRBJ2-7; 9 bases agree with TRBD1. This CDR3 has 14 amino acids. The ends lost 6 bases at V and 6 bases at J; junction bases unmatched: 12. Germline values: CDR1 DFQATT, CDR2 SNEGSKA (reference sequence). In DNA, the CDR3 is TGCAGTGCCCTTATCCGGGACAGGGAAGGCGAGCAGTACTTC. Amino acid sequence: CSALIRDREGEQYF.

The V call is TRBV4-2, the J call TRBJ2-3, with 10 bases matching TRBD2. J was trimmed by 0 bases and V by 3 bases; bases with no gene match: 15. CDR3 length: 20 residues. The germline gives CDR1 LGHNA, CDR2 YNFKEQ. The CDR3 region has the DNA TGTGCCAGCAGCCACTTAAGGGCTAGCGGGGGTTACTCTAGCACAGATACGCAGTATTTT. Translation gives CASSHLRASGGYSSTDTQYF.